This TCR beta chain came from a study of T-cell reconstitution after alpha-beta-depleted transplantation in children. CDR1 ENHRY and CDR2 SYGVKD come from the germline V gene. This CDR3 region has 15 residues. Trimming took off 0 bases at V and 2 bases at J, with 10 bases between the two ends. For TCRbeta, the library was prepared with unique molecular identifiers. TCRdb passed the PCR reads through MiXCR, listing each CDR3 protein once. The sample consists of under 300,000 distinct CDR3 sequences, 7.5% to 10% of them appearing once. This clonotype was counted between two and nine times. The V and J genes are TRBV10-3 and TRBJ2-5, with D perhaps TRBD1 or TRBD2 (5 bases each). The specimen comprised PBMCs from the stem cell graft donor, sampled from the stem cell graft. This receptor was obtained from a human donor who donated a stem cell graft to a child with SCID. DNA for the CDR3: TGTGCCATCAGTGAGTCAGGGACGGATCAAGAGACCCAGTACTTC. Its translation: CAISESGTDQETQYF.